The TCR beta chain described here comes from a study of blood T cells in healthy people across ages. General observations from the study: Significant beta diversity loss was already apparent by age approximately 36, declining roughly linearly.

Germline assignment: CDR1 SEHNR and CDR2 FQNEAQ (reference sequence). This CDR3 is 14 amino acids long. V lost 5 bases and J lost 4; bases outside the gene matches: 5. Peripheral blood, about 10 milliliters per donor, was collected. This clonotype was detected ten times or more. As yet, its antigen is unknown. Sample-barcoded 5' priming and a J-beta primer mix drove a second PCR of roughly 6 to 12 cycles. Sequencing yielded, for each sample, at least 3 million paired-end reads carrying CDR3. TCRdb processed the 5' RACE reads anew with MiXCR; each CDR3 protein has one entry. This table has some 750,000 distinct CDR3 sequences, about 20% appearing once.

The chain recombines TRBV7-9 with TRBJ2-7, with 10 bases identical to TRBD2. The specimen was blood. The origin of this receptor is a man between 65 and 85 years old in good health. The CDR3 DNA reads TGTGCCAGCAGCCGGACTAGCGGACCTTACGAGCAGTACTTC. Encoded protein: CASSRTSGPYEQYF.